This TCR beta chain derives from a study of CD8 T cells in Susac syndrome. With random hexamers, 0.5 to 1 ug RNA was reverse transcribed. TCRdb itself ran the immunoSEQ multiplex PCR reads through MiXCR, one entry per CDR3 protein. This table has 330,000 or so distinct CDR3 sequences, 65% to 90% appearing once. The V end was cut by 3 bases, the J end by 10 bases, with 19 bases between. CDR3 length: 15 amino acids. The TCR was taken from a human donor with multiple sclerosis. What was sequenced was CD8+ T cells from PBMCs. This chain joins TRBV12-3 or TRBV12-4 and TRBJ2-1, with a weak D call TRBD2 (5 bases). The CDR3 bases are TGTGCCAGCAGTTTCCCACTAGATCTGGGCGTCGAGCAGTTCTTC. Its translation is CASSFPLDLGVEQFF.